A selection of T cell receptor beta chains follows, all from one sample in a study of CD8 T cells in ankylosing spondylitis. TCRdb passed the 5' RACE reads through MiXCR, listing each CDR3 protein once. This sample has around 210,000 distinct CDR3 sequences; 8% to 9% occur once, and the top ten carry approximately 4.8%. Sequenced: blood, either unsorted or a sorted T cell fraction (not recorded which). These receptors were obtained from a female donor with ankylosing spondylitis or in good health (not recorded which). CDR3s include the opening cysteine and the closing phenylalanine or tryptophan. A D gene is named only where the DNA matches it firmly. A row's size may be missing; if present it is once, few, many or a size class.

J,V,size,D,CDR3,DNA
TRBJ1-1,TRBV20-1,many,.,CSATSGGMNTEAFF,TGCAGTGCTACCTCTGGTGGAATGAACACTGAAGCTTTCTTT
TRBJ2-2,TRBV2,few,TRBD2,CASLTGGDTGELFF,TGTGCCAGCCTGACGGGAGGGGACACCGGGGAGCTGTTTTTT
TRBJ2-4,TRBV25-1,many,.,CASSDRRGVAKNIQYF,TGTGCCAGCAGTGACCGGAGGGGGGTAGCCAAAAACATTCAGTACTTC
TRBJ1-5,TRBV5-1,many,.,CASSKGPNSNQPQHF,TGCGCCAGCAGCAAAGGACCTAATAGCAATCAGCCCCAGCATTTT
TRBJ2-3,TRBV29-1,many,.,CSVRSSDTQYF,TGCAGCGTCCGATCATCTGATACGCAGTATTTT
TRBJ2-3,TRBV11-3,many,.,CASSSGVDTQYF,TGTGCCAGCAGCTCGGGGGTAGATACGCAGTATTTT
TRBJ2-7,TRBV3-1,many,.,CASSQVGGSEQYF,TGTGCCAGCAGCCAAGTAGGAGGGAGCGAGCAGTACTTC
TRBJ2-7,TRBV29-1,many,.,CSVEDEGGLYEQYF,TGCAGCGTTGAAGATGAAGGAGGACTATACGAGCAGTACTTC
TRBJ1-1,TRBV7-8,many,.,CASSARGGEAFF,TGTGCCAGCAGCGCTAGGGGCGGCGAAGCTTTCTTT
TRBJ2-7,TRBV6-2/TRBV6-3,many,TRBD2,CAIQSGSSYEQYF,TGTGCCATTCAGAGCGGGAGCTCCTACGAGCAGTACTTC
TRBJ1-1,TRBV28,few,.,CASSLVGLEAFF,TGTGCCAGCAGTTTGGTTGGCTTAGAAGCTTTCTTT
TRBJ2-1,TRBV2,many,TRBD1,CASRFRQGIVSGNEQFF,TGTGCCAGCAGGTTTAGACAGGGGATAGTTTCCGGGAATGAGCAGTTCTTC
TRBJ2-5,TRBV7-9,.,TRBD1,CASSWGQGREETQYF,TGTGCCAGCAGTTGGGGACAGGGACGAGAAGAGACCCAGTACTTC
TRBJ2-1,TRBV18,many,.,CASSPTYSSYNEQFF,TGTGCCAGCTCACCGACCTATAGCTCCTACAATGAGCAGTTCTTC
TRBJ2-1,TRBV2,many,.,CASRIQGPYNEQFF,TGTGCCAGCAGGATACAGGGCCCGTACAATGAGCAGTTCTTC
TRBJ2-7,TRBV10-2,few,.,CATRGGGSYEQYF,TGCGCCACCCGGGGAGGGGGTTCCTACGAGCAGTACTTC
TRBJ2-2,TRBV29-1,many,TRBD2,CSGGEGGSGELFF,TGCAGCGGGGGAGAGGGAGGGTCCGGGGAGCTGTTTTTT
TRBJ1-4,TRBV12-3/TRBV12-4,many,.,CASTIGAQNEKLFF,TGTGCCAGCACTATAGGGGCTCAGAATGAAAAACTGTTTTTT
TRBJ2-7,TRBV11-2,few,.,CASSLDLLAYEQYF,TGTGCCAGCAGCTTAGATCTACTAGCCTACGAGCAGTACTTC
TRBJ2-7,TRBV15,many,TRBD2,CATSRDAGGGSSYEQYF,TGTGCCACCAGCAGAGATGCGGGCGGGGGAAGCTCCTACGAGCAGTACTTC
TRBJ1-5,TRBV6-5,.,.,CASSYSPADRRDQPQHF,TGTGCCAGCAGTTACTCACCCGCAGACAGGAGAGATCAGCCCCAGCATTTT
TRBJ1-4,TRBV4-1,many,.,CASSPGSTNEKLFF,TGCGCCAGCAGTCCTGGATCAACTAATGAAAAACTGTTTTTT
TRBJ1-3,TRBV7-9,few,.,CASSLTAPGNTIYF,TGTGCCAGCAGCCTAACAGCGCCTGGAAACACCATATATTTT
TRBJ2-1,TRBV29-1,.,TRBD2,CSVIGLAGQSSYNEQFF,TGCAGCGTTATAGGACTAGCGGGCCAGAGCTCCTACAATGAGCAGTTCTTC
TRBJ2-1,TRBV6-6,many,.,CASSTVGNEQFF,TGTGCCAGCAGTACCGTAGGCAATGAGCAGTTCTTC
TRBJ2-7,TRBV20-1,many,.,CSATPYNEQYF,TGCAGTGCTACCCCCTATAACGAGCAGTACTTC
TRBJ2-5,TRBV3-1,many,TRBD2,CASSQTRSGTETQYF,TGTGCCAGCAGCCAGACTCGTAGCGGGACAGAGACCCAGTACTTC
TRBJ2-7,TRBV7-2,many,.,CASTSGSYEQYF,TGTGCCAGCACCTCGGGGTCCTACGAGCAGTACTTC
TRBJ2-1,TRBV6-4,many,.,CASSDSVAAGNEQFF,TGTGCCAGCAGTGACTCAGTCGCCGCGGGGAATGAGCAGTTCTTC
TRBJ1-1,TRBV20-1,medium-sized,.,CSASSPVNTEAFF,TGCAGTGCTAGTTCCCCGGTCAACACTGAAGCTTTCTTT
TRBJ1-1,TRBV6-2/TRBV6-3,many,.,CASSYSGGNTEAFF,TGTGCCAGCAGTTACTCTGGGGGGAACACTGAAGCTTTCTTT
TRBJ2-7,TRBV2,many,TRBD2,CASSLISGRYYEQYF,TGTGCCAGCAGTCTGATTAGCGGGAGGTACTACGAGCAGTACTTC
TRBJ2-1,TRBV19,many,TRBD1,CASTVDRESYNEQFF,TGTGCCAGTACCGTTGACAGGGAGTCCTACAATGAGCAGTTCTTC
TRBJ2-1,TRBV20-1,many,.,CSTQGSGPSNEQFF,TGCAGTACTCAGGGGAGCGGGCCCTCCAATGAGCAGTTCTTC
TRBJ2-1,TRBV4-3,few,TRBD1,CASSQDRRTGEVGEQFF,TGCGCCAGCAGCCAAGATCGGAGGACAGGGGAAGTTGGTGAGCAGTTCTTC
TRBJ1-1,TRBV25-1,once,.,CASSAPGPREAFF,TGTGCCAGCAGTGCTCCGGGACCCCGTGAAGCTTTCTTT
TRBJ1-5,TRBV19,many,.,CASSRLLEPQHF,TGTGCCAGTAGCCGACTTCTGGAGCCCCAGCATTTT
TRBJ2-3,TRBV7-2,many,TRBD2,CASTRPGTSSDTQYF,TGTGCCAGCACTCGCCCCGGGACTAGTTCAGATACGCAGTATTTT
TRBJ2-6,TRBV4-1,many,.,CASSQEHSSGANVLTF,TGCGCCAGCAGCCAAGAGCACAGCTCTGGGGCCAACGTCCTGACTTTC
TRBJ1-5,TRBV12-3/TRBV12-4,many,.,CASSSSRLQHF,TGTGCCAGCAGTTCGTCGCGACTCCAGCATTTT
TRBJ2-5,TRBV20-1,many,.,CSASEGGAQETQYF,TGCAGTGCTAGTGAGGGGGGAGCCCAAGAGACCCAGTACTTC
TRBJ2-7,TRBV5-1,many,.,CASSLDNYEQYF,TGCGCCAGCAGCTTGGATAACTACGAGCAGTACTTC
TRBJ2-5,TRBV6-1,many,.,CASSGGGGGETQYF,TGTGCCAGCAGCGGGGGAGGGGGTGGAGAGACCCAGTACTTC
TRBJ2-2,TRBV5-1,many,.,CASSLGLVGAGELFF,TGCGCCAGCAGCTTGGGTCTCGTCGGGGCCGGGGAGCTGTTTTTT
TRBJ2-7,TRBV15,many,.,CATSRDIDPGLYEQYF,TGTGCCACCAGCAGAGACATCGATCCGGGACTCTACGAGCAGTACTTC
TRBJ2-7,TRBV23-1,many,.,CASRQRIGGPYEQYF,TGCGCCAGCCGACAGAGGATCGGTGGACCCTACGAGCAGTACTTC
TRBJ2-3,TRBV7-6,many,TRBD2,CASSPPAGVADTQYF,TGTGCCAGCAGCCCCCCAGCGGGAGTCGCAGATACGCAGTATTTT
TRBJ2-7,TRBV6-2/TRBV6-3,many,TRBD2,CASSSRTSGSDEQYF,TGTGCCAGCAGTTCCAGGACTAGCGGGAGTGACGAGCAGTACTTC
TRBJ1-3,TRBV7-9,many,TRBD1,CASNPRGGAGNTIYF,TGTGCCAGCAACCCAAGAGGGGGCGCTGGAAACACCATATATTTT
TRBJ2-1,TRBV3-1,many,TRBD2,CASSQDLSGRGNEQFF,TGTGCCAGCAGCCAAGATCTGAGCGGGAGGGGCAATGAGCAGTTCTTC
TRBJ2-1,TRBV12-3/TRBV12-4,many,TRBD2,CASIPPGLAGANEQFF,TGTGCCAGCATCCCCCCCGGGCTAGCGGGGGCTAATGAGCAGTTCTTC
TRBJ2-7,TRBV7-2,many,TRBD2,CASSFFSTSATYEQYF,TGTGCCAGCAGCTTTTTCTCTACTAGCGCAACCTACGAGCAGTACTTC
TRBJ1-2,TRBV20-1,many,.,CSASTPGALNGYTF,TGCAGTGCTTCCACCCCGGGGGCTCTTAATGGCTACACCTTC
TRBJ2-7,TRBV7-6,many,TRBD1,CASSLVSGQMPNGQYF,TGTGCCAGCAGCTTAGTCTCGGGACAGATGCCCAATGGGCAGTACTTC
TRBJ2-7,TRBV29-1,many,.,CSAEGGYEQYF,TGCAGCGCCGAGGGGGGCTACGAGCAGTACTTC
TRBJ1-6,TRBV12-3/TRBV12-4,many,TRBD1,CASSRQGDSPLHF,TGTGCCAGCAGTCGACAGGGCGATTCACCCCTCCACTTT
TRBJ1-2,TRBV12-3/TRBV12-4,many,.,CASSLGQTYYYGYTF,TGTGCCAGCAGTTTAGGTCAGACCTACTACTATGGCTACACCTTC